This TCR beta chain was retrieved from a study of T-cell memory formation after mild COVID-19. Study-wide context: TCR clusters largely stayed donor specific.

With regard to this clonotype: Its antigen is undetermined.

5'RACE with constant-segment primers yielded barcoded, UMI-tagged TCR alpha and TCR beta cDNA libraries. TCRdb reprocessed the 5' RACE reads via MiXCR and lists one record per CDR3 protein. The sample carries fewer than 600,000 distinct CDR3 sequences, less than 25% recorded once. CDR3 length: 15 amino acids. In germline, CDR1 is MNHNY, CDR2 SVGAGI (reference sequence). V shed 5 bases and J shed 0 bases, with 12 bases lying between them. General observations from the study: Some clones that responded turned up in pre-infection memory, which suggests that cross-reactive memory joined in. Contracting CD4+ clones sat mainly in CM and EM; CD8+ in EMRA.

This receptor was identified in an adult woman who had mild COVID-19 (a few samples of this study predate the infection). Cell type and time point are not known. The chain combines TRBV6-6 with TRBJ2-3; TRBD2 is a possible D gene (5 bases). Material: PBMCs or a T cell subset sorted from them (not recorded which). This CDR3 is CASSSSDSSTDTQYF. The CDR3 nucleotides are TGTGCCAGCAGTAGCTCGGACTCTAGCACAGATACGCAGTATTTT.